One sample yielded the 24 T cell receptor beta chains listed below, sequenced in a study of blood T cell repertoires in COVID-19. Profiling relied on immunoSEQ multiplex PCR, and the TCRdb table lists in-frame clones only, not all of them. The sample lists 130,000 to 150,000 clones; approximately 89% were seen once. The sequenced material came from peripheral blood. These receptors were collected from a human donor in a cohort sampled during active COVID-19.

The chain carries TRBV5-4 and TRBJ2-7; TRBD1 agrees at 10 bases. Germline lookup yields CDR1 SGHNT and CDR2 YYREEE (reference sequence). V lost 2 bases and J lost 5; bases outside the gene matches: 7. This CDR3 is built from 15 residues. The CDR3 nucleotides are TGTGCCAGCAGCTTACCGGGACAGGGGAAGAACGAGCAGTACTTC. As protein: CASSLPGQGKNEQYF.

CDR3 residues: CASRVLAATNEKLFF. In nucleotides, the CDR3 is TGCGCCAGCAGGGTCTTGGCGGCAACTAATGAAAAACTGTTTTTT. The chain uses TRBV4-1 and TRBJ1-4; no clear D gene. The CDR3 has 15 amino acids. V lost 6 bases and J lost 0, with 11 bases in between. Looked up from germline, CDR1 is MGHRA and CDR2 is YSYEKL.

V usage is TRBV3-1 (or the pseudogene TRBV3-2) and J usage is TRBJ2-3, with 8 bases matching TRBD2. The CDR3 runs to 17 residues. With V trimmed by 4 bases and J by 6 bases, 15 bases remained unmatched. The germline V gene encodes CDR1 LGHDT and CDR2 YNNKEL (reference sequence). The CDR3 coding sequence is TGTGCCAGCAGCCCGGTAGGTAGCGGGGTCGGCGTCGATACGCAGTATTTT. The encoded protein is CASSPVGSGVGVDTQYF.

The chain uses TRBV6-5 and TRBJ2-7, with TRBD1 matching over 8 bases. This CDR3 is built from 13 residues. Germline CDR1 MNHEY, CDR2 SVGAGI. V lost 2 bases to trimming and J lost 4 bases; unmatched junction nucleotides: 1. In nucleotides, the CDR3 is TGTGCCAGCAGTTACGACAGGGGATACGAGCAGTACTTC. Translated: CASSYDRGYEQYF.

This chain connects TRBV6-5 to TRBJ2-4; 8 bases are shared with TRBD2. Germline V lookup: CDR1 MNHEY, CDR2 SVGAGI. CDR3 length: 12 residues. V shed 4 bases and J 8 bases; nucleotides not matched to a gene: 1. CDR3 sequence: CASSFGRDIQYF. CDR3 sequence (DNA): TGTGCCAGCAGTTTCGGGAGGGACATTCAGTACTTC.

The chain employs TRBV13 and TRBJ2-4; possibly TRBD2 for D (6 bases). CDR1 and CDR2 (germline): PRHDT, FYEKMQ (reference sequence). The CDR3 length is 14 residues. V was cut by 2 bases and J by 4 bases, with 9 bases left in between. The CDR3 nucleotides are TGTGCCAGCAGCTTAACGCGGGAAAAAAACATTCAGTACTTC. Its translation: CASSLTREKNIQYF.

This clone was observed once. The chain combines TRBV19 with TRBJ1-1; D may be TRBD1 (5 bases). From germline, CDR1 is LNHDA and CDR2 SQIVND (reference sequence). The CDR3 loop spans 15 amino acids. Trimming removed 7 bases at V and 0 bases at J, with 15 bases between. The CDR3 region has the DNA TGTGCCAGTAACCAGGGATGGGACTTGAACACTGAAGCTTTCTTT. Amino acids: CASNQGWDLNTEAFF.

The chain employs TRBV28 and TRBJ1-2, with 9 bases aligning to TRBD1. The CDR3 totals 13 residues. Germline V gives CDR1 MDHEN, CDR2 SYDVKM. V lost 4 bases to trimming and J lost 5 bases; unmatched junction nucleotides: 2. The CDR3 here is CASSWGQGYGYTF. CDR3 nucleotides: TGTGCCAGCAGTTGGGGACAGGGATATGGCTACACCTTC.

The V call is TRBV4-1, the J call TRBJ2-3, with D perhaps TRBD1 (6 bases). Trimming cost V 0 bases and J 0 bases, with 19 bases left between them. The CDR3 is made up of 19 amino acids. The germline gives CDR1 MGHRA, CDR2 YSYEKL. CDR3 DNA: TGCGCCAGCAGCCAAGATTACGTACCTAAAGGGGGTAGCACAGATACGCAGTATTTT. This encodes CASSQDYVPKGGSTDTQYF.

V is TRBV5-1 and J is TRBJ1-3, with D unclear. This CDR3 has 13 amino acids. V gave up 0 bases and J gave up 7 bases, with 8 bases separating them. Germline V gene data show CDR1 as SGHRS and CDR2 as YFSETQ. The CDR3 reads CASSLEVGNTIYF. The DNA for the CDR3 is TGCGCCAGCAGCTTGGAGGTCGGGAACACCATATATTTT.

The rearrangement links TRBV5-6 to TRBJ2-5; no clear D. Trimming shortened V by 2 bases and J by 1 base, and 3 bases separated the two germline ends. Germline V lookup: CDR1 SGHDT, CDR2 YYEEEE. CDR3 length: 12 amino acids. The CDR3 coding sequence is TGTGCCAGCAGCTTCGGCCAAGAGACCCAGTACTTC. It encodes CASSFGQETQYF.

The J gene is TRBJ2-7, the V gene TRBV6-4; D uncertain. V was cut by 3 bases and J by 4 bases, with 10 bases left in between. This CDR3 spans 13 amino acids. CDR1 and CDR2 (germline): MRHNA, SNTAGT. CDR3 DNA: TGTGCCAGCAGTGAACTGCCCATATACGAGCAGTACTTC. Protein: CASSELPIYEQYF.

This clone has just one count. The rearrangement links TRBV7-2 to TRBJ2-7; maybe TRBD1 (6 bases). The germline V gene encodes CDR1 SGHTA and CDR2 FQGNSA. This CDR3 has 15 amino acids. Trimming removed 1 base at V and 2 bases at J, with 12 bases between. CDR3 DNA sequence: TGTGCCAGCAGCTTAGTTGGGGGCGTCACCTACGAGCAGTACTTC. Translated: CASSLVGGVTYEQYF.

The J gene is TRBJ1-1, the V gene TRBV7-9; 7 nucleotides align to TRBD1. From germline, CDR1 is SEHNR and CDR2 FQNEAQ (reference sequence). CDR3 length: 14 amino acids. V shed 5 bases, J shed 1 base, and the junction held 4 bases outside the gene matches. The CDR3 region has the DNA TGTGCCAGCAGCGCACAGGGGCCGAACACTGAAGCTTTCTTT. Translating gives CASSAQGPNTEAFF.

The CDR3 is CASSYYRVAEAFF. CDR3 nucleotides: TGTGCCAGCAGTTACTACAGGGTCGCTGAAGCTTTCTTT. The chain has TRBV28 and TRBJ1-1, with a possible D match to TRBD1 (6 bases). V lost 4 bases to trimming and J lost 6 bases, with 12 bases between them. The CDR3 is made up of 13 amino acids. Germline V gene sequence: CDR1 MDHEN, CDR2 SYDVKM.

As DNA, the CDR3 is TGTGCCAGCAGTTTATCGTCCCTTAACAATGAGCAGTTCTTC. This encodes CASSLSSLNNEQFF. The chain has TRBV27 and TRBJ2-1; D is undetermined. Trimming pared 0 bases from V and 5 bases from J, leaving 8 bases between. Germline loops: CDR1 MNHEY, CDR2 SMNVEV (reference sequence). The CDR3 is 14 amino acids.

This chain uses TRBV4-1 with TRBJ1-2; D remains ambiguous. Looked up from germline, CDR1 is MGHRA and CDR2 is YSYEKL. This CDR3 has 14 residues. Trimming shortened V by 0 bases and J by 4 bases, and 9 bases separated the two germline ends. The CDR3 sequence: CASSQDPGLYGYTF. The CDR3 DNA reads TGCGCCAGCAGCCAAGATCCAGGACTCTATGGCTACACCTTC.

The chain carries TRBV10-3 and TRBJ2-1; 10 bases fit TRBD2. V gave up 10 bases and J gave up 7 bases; unmatched junction bases: 10. The CDR3 spans 14 residues. CDR1 and CDR2 from the germline V gene are ENHRY and SYGVKD. For the CDR3, the DNA is TGTGCCACCAGGAGCGGGGGGGCCTGGAATGAGCAGTTCTTC. This translates into CATRSGGAWNEQFF.

In DNA form, the CDR3 reads TGCGCCAGCAGCCCCGGACTGGCAATGAATTCACCCCTCCACTTT. It is translated as CASSPGLAMNSPLHF. The genes are TRBV4-1 and TRBJ1-6; D gene ambiguous. The germline V and J ends were trimmed by 4 bases and 7 bases, with 14 bases remaining between them. The CDR3 spans 15 residues. Germline CDR1 MGHRA, CDR2 YSYEKL.

CDR3 sequence: CASSHGQGNTEAFF. The CDR3 nucleotides are TGTGCCAGCAGCCACGGACAGGGTAACACTGAAGCTTTCTTT. The chain has TRBV3-1 (or the pseudogene TRBV3-2) and TRBJ1-1; TRBD1 matches 8 bases. V shed 3 bases, J shed 2 bases, and the junction held 2 bases outside the gene matches. The CDR3 is 14 residues long. The germline gives CDR1 LGHDT, CDR2 YNNKEL (reference sequence).

The sample holds one count of this clone. This chain uses TRBV4-3 with TRBJ2-1; 9 nucleotides agree with TRBD1. The V gene's germline CDR1 is LGHNA and CDR2 YSLEER. This CDR3 contains 18 residues. Losses at the gene ends were 1 base for V and 3 bases for J; bases not matched to a gene: 10. The CDR3 DNA sequence: TGCGCCAGCAGCCAAGTCCCGGGACAGGGCTTTCACTACAATGAGCAGTTCTTC. It translates to CASSQVPGQGFHYNEQFF.

This clone was seen just once. The chain recombines TRBV2 with TRBJ1-6; D is unresolved. Trimming cost V 0 bases and J 0 bases, with 6 bases left between them. This CDR3 has 16 amino acids. CDR1 and CDR2 from the germline V gene are SNHLY and FYNNEI. Here the CDR3 reads CASSEAGGSYNSPLHF. CDR3 nucleotides: TGTGCCAGCAGTGAAGCGGGAGGCTCCTATAATTCACCCCTCCACTTT.

The genes are TRBV9 and TRBJ2-1; 8 positions match TRBD2. CDR3 length equals 16 residues. The J segment lost 4 bases and the V segment lost 4 bases, leaving 10 bases of the junction unmatched. From germline, CDR1 is SGDLS and CDR2 YYNGEE. DNA of the CDR3: TGTGCCAGCAGCCCCGTAGGGACTAGTATTTACAATGAGCAGTTCTTC. Its protein is CASSPVGTSIYNEQFF.

The rearrangement links TRBV7-6 to TRBJ1-2; no reliable D call. V was shortened by 5 bases and J by 3 bases, with 13 bases between the two germline ends. The CDR3 loop spans 14 amino acids. The germline V gene encodes CDR1 SGHVS and CDR2 FNYEAQ. CDR3 DNA sequence: TGTGCCAGCAGCCCCGGCATCGGGGACTATGGCTACACCTTC. Translating gives CASSPGIGDYGYTF. The variable domain in full, completed from reference TRBV7-6 and TRBJ1-2, reads GAGVSQSPRYKVTKRGQDVALRCDPISGHVSLYWYRQALGQGPEFLTYFNYEAQQDKSGLPNDRFSAERPEGSISTLTIQRTEQRDSAMYRCASSPGIGDYGYTFGSGTRLTVV.